These T cell receptor beta chains were read from a single sample in a study of immune evolution from preneoplasia to lung adenocarcinoma. Repertoires were generated with immunoSEQ multiplex PCR, while TCRdb's copy carries only in-frame clones and drops some. The sample lists about 41,000 clones, roughly four fifths occurring once. Sequenced input: FFPE invasive lung adenocarcinoma tissue. The receptors were sampled from a person aged 55 to 70 with lung adenocarcinoma. CDR3s include the opening cysteine and the closing phenylalanine or tryptophan. A D gene is named only where the DNA matches it firmly. A clone size is listed for some rows: how often the clone was seen (once, few, many), or a class if it is expanded.

len,abundance,v_gene,d_gene,j_gene,CDR3nt,CDR3aa
15,-,TRBV6-6,-,TRBJ1-5,TGTGCCAGCAGTTACGCCGGAATATCGGATCAGCCCCAGCATTTT,CASSYAGISDQPQHF
15,-,TRBV11-2,TRBD1,TRBJ2-1,TGTGCCAGCAGCTTAGAAGGGACAGTCTACAATGAGCAGTTCTTC,CASSLEGTVYNEQFF
15,-,TRBV11-1,TRBD1,TRBJ2-2,TGTGCCAGCAGGTTGACAGGGAAAACAACCGGGGAGCTGTTTTTT,CASRLTGKTTGELFF
14,-,TRBV5-1,-,TRBJ1-4,TGCGCCAGCAGCCGGGGCCCCACTAATGAAAAACTGTTTTTT,CASSRGPTNEKLFF
15,-,TRBV4-1,-,TRBJ2-7,TGCGCCAGCAGCCAACAGGCAGGGCTCTCTCACGAGCAGTACTTC,CASSQQAGLSHEQYF
14,-,TRBV19,-,TRBJ1-4,TGTGCCAGTAAAAGGGAGTCAACTAATGAAAAACTGTTTTTT,CASKRESTNEKLFF
12,-,TRBV28,-,TRBJ1-1,TGTGCCAGCAGTTTAGTGGAGAATGAAGCTTTCTTT,CASSLVENEAFF
16,-,TRBV5-4,-,TRBJ1-2,TGTGCCAGCAGCTTGGAAGACGGCCTGGGGACGAATGGCTACACCTTC,CASSLEDGLGTNGYTF
14,-,TRBV30,-,TRBJ1-3,TGTGCCTGCCGTCGCGACATAGCTGGAAACACCATATATTTT,CACRRDIAGNTIYF
19,-,TRBV7-2,TRBD2,TRBJ2-3,TGTGCCAGCAGCCCCAGCACTCGGGTAGCGGGACTTCGGACAGATACGCAGTATTTT,CASSPSTRVAGLRTDTQYF
15,few,TRBV7-7,TRBD1,TRBJ2-7,TGTGCCAGCAGCTTCGGGACAGGGGGAACCTACGAGCAGTACTTC,CASSFGTGGTYEQYF
14,few,TRBV18,-,TRBJ1-1,TGTGCCAGCTCACCTCAGGATGGGGGTGGTGAAGCTTTCTTT,CASSPQDGGGEAFF
14,-,TRBV5-5,-,TRBJ2-2,TGTGCCAGCATCCGGGCTCTGAACACCGGGGAGCTGTTTTTT,CASIRALNTGELFF
16,-,TRBV6-6,TRBD1,TRBJ2-6,TGTGCCAGCAGTTACCCGACAGGGACCGGGGCCAACGTCCTGACTTTC,CASSYPTGTGANVLTF
15,-,TRBV5-6,TRBD1,TRBJ2-7,TGTGCCAGCAGCTCCAAGGGGGCGATAGGCTACGAGCAGTACTTC,CASSSKGAIGYEQYF
15,-,TRBV6-5,TRBD2,TRBJ2-1,TGTGCCAGCAGTCCGGGACTAGCGGCAATCAATGAGCAGTTCTTC,CASSPGLAAINEQFF
15,-,TRBV19,TRBD1,TRBJ1-2,TGTGCCAGTAAAAGTGACAGGGTTACCACTATCGGCTACACCTTC,CASKSDRVTTIGYTF
14,-,TRBV28,-,TRBJ1-3,TGTGCCAGCAGTGAATCGGGGGGACGGAACACCATATATTTT,CASSESGGRNTIYF
15,few,TRBV30,-,TRBJ1-2,TGTGCCTGGAGGGGGAACAGGGTTTTTTCGTCTGGCTACACCTTC,CAWRGNRVFSSGYTF
14,-,TRBV5-1,-,TRBJ2-7,TGCGCCAGCAGCTTGGGAGCAGGAGCCTACGAGCAGTACTTC,CASSLGAGAYEQYF
16,-,TRBV11-1,TRBD2,TRBJ2-1,TGTGCCAGCAGCACGGGACGCGGGGGCTCCTACAATGAGCAGTTCTTC,CASSTGRGGSYNEQFF
13,-,TRBV10-1,-,TRBJ2-7,TGCGCCAGCAGTCCTGCCATCTCCTACGAGCAGTACTTC,CASSPAISYEQYF
14,-,TRBV18,-,TRBJ1-1,TGTGCCAGCTCACCGGGGGGGGTGGACACTGAAGCTTTCTTT,CASSPGGVDTEAFF
15,-,TRBV27,TRBD1,TRBJ1-3,TGTGCCAGCAGCCGGACGACAGGGTCTGGAAACACCATATATTTT,CASSRTTGSGNTIYF